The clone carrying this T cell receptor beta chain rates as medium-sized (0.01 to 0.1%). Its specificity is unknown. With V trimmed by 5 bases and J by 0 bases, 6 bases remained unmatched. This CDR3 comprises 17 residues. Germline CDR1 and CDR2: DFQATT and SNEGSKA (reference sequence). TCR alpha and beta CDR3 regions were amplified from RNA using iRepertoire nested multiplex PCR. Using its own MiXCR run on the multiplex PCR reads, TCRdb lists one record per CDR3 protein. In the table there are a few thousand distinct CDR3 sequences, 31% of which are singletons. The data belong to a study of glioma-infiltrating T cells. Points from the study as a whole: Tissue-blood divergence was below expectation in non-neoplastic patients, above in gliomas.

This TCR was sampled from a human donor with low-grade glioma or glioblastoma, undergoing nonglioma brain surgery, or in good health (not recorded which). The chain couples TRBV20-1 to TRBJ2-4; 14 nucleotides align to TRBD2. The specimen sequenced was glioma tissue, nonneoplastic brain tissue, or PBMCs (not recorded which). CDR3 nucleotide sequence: TGCAGTGCTCACGGGACTAGCGGGGGAAAAGCCAAAAACATTCAGTACTTC. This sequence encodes CSAHGTSGGKAKNIQYF.